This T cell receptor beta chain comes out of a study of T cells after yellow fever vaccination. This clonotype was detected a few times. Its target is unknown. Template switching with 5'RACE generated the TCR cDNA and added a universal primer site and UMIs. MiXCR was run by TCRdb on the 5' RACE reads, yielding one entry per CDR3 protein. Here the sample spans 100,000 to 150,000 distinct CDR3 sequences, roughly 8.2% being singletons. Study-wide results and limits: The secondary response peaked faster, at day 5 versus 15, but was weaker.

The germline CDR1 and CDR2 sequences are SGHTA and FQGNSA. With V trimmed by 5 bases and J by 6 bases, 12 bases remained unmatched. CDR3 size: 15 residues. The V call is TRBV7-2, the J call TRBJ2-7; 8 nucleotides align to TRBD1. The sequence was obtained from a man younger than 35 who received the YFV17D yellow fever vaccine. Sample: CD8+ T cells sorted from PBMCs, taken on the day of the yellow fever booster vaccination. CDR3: CASSPSGGRGSEQYV. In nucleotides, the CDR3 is TGTGCCAGCAGCCCCTCAGGGGGCAGGGGATCCGAGCAGTACGTC.